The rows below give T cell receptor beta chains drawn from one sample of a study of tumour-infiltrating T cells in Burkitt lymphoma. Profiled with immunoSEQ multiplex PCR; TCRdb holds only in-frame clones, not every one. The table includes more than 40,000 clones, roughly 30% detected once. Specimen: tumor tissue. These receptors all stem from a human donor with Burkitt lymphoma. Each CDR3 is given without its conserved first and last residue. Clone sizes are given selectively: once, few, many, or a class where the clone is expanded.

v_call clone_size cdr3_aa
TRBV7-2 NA ASRLNRVRSYNEQF
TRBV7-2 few ASSRGRQQY
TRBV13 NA ASSSTGFETDTQY
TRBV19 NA ASSIGGGNSPLH
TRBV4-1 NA ASSVAGGPHEQY
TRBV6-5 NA ASQRTPSSYNEQF
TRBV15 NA ATSREQGNQPQH
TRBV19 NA ASTGTGGPYEQY
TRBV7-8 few ASSLAGANNQPQH
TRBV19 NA ASSSGMGYGYT
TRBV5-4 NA ASSLKLAGETQY
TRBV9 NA ASTPGTDTYEQY
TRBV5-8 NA ASNQGRGGSEKLF
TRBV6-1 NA ASSEAQKQGQSPLH
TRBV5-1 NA ASSFQGAGDYGYT
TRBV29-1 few SGEGTAGGFLNEQF
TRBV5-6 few ASSLFRETQY
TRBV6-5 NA ASSYLAGVGELF
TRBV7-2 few ASSFPSRTGVGYT
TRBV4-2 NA ASSPRATNNEQF
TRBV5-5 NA ASSYDSMPGYEQF
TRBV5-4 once ASSPPEAGNTEAF
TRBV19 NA AVSNGGYGYT
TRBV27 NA ASREQSTNSPLH
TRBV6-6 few ASSYSEGTQY
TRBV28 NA ASRPRTGPNIQY
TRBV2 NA ASSEITAPTGELF
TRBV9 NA ASSAYSGTTDTQY
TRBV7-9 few ASSLTGNTIY
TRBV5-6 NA ASSPTQLPSSNEQF
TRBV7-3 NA ASSLRRGTEAF
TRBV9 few ASSSTAYYGYT
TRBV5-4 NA ASSLDRYQETQY
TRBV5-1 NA ASSLAKGSLNEKLF
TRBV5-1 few ASSYHQGASTDTQY
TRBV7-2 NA ASTPRGRPHTDTQY
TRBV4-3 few ASSHGQGGPQH
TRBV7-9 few ASSLASWEGTQY
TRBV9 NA ASSATGSDYT
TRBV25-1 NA ASRQGRDTEAF
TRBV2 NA ASAPGRSVGYEQY
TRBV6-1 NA ASSEQLDQPQH
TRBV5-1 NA ASSSLPFTGDTGELF
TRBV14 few ASPPGMDEKLF
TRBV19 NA ASSIRGSNQPQH
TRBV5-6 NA ASSLLGQGAVIYEKLF
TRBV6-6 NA ASSHPSAYTDTQY
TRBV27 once ASSLSASGTDTQY
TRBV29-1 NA SVGGQHNEKLF
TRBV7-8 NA ASSSLPGTGSNQPQH
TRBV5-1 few ASSLSGQSGTEAF
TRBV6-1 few ASSDIGWWDTQY
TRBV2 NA ASSHRGAPEAF